The source of this TCR beta chain is a study of T cells after yellow fever vaccination. TCRdb redid the calling of the 5' RACE reads with MiXCR, one entry per CDR3 protein. The sample consists of hundreds of thousands of distinct CDR3 sequences, roughly 13% of them appearing once. This CDR3 has 14 amino acids. V lost 6 bases to trimming and J lost 5 bases; unmatched junction nucleotides: 7. CDR1 and CDR2 from the germline V gene are SGHTA and FQGNSA. The chain is built from TRBV7-2 and TRBJ2-3, with 8 bases fitting TRBD2. The receptor was derived from a young man who received the YFV17D yellow fever vaccine. The sample here was PBMCs, taken on the day of the yellow fever booster vaccination. CDR3: CASSSRAGGDTQYF. The CDR3 DNA reads as TGTGCCAGCAGTTCTCGGGCGGGAGGAGATACGCAGTATTTT.